This T cell receptor beta chain was obtained from a study of PD-1 blockade in classical Hodgkin lymphoma. Measured with immunoSEQ multiplex PCR; TCRdb has only the in-frame clones, and not every one. The table records fewer than 15,000 clones, roughly 69% of them present only once. Following autologous stem cell transplantation, relapse occurred in every patient, and exposure to brentuximab vedotin varied. Relapsed/refractory classical Hodgkin lymphoma patients had complete, partial or progressive responses. CDR3 length: 15 amino acids. Per germline, CDR1 MDHEN and CDR2 SYDVKM. V lost 3 bases, J lost 2 bases, and 14 bases lay in between.

The source was peripheral blood mononuclear cells (PBMCs), collected at baseline. V usage is TRBV28 and J usage is TRBJ2-7; TRBD1 might be the D (6 bases). This sequence was found in a human donor with classical Hodgkin lymphoma. CDR3 DNA sequence: TGTGCCAGCAGTTTCGGGCAGGGGTGGACCTACGAGCAGTACTTC. It encodes CASSFGQGWTYEQYF.